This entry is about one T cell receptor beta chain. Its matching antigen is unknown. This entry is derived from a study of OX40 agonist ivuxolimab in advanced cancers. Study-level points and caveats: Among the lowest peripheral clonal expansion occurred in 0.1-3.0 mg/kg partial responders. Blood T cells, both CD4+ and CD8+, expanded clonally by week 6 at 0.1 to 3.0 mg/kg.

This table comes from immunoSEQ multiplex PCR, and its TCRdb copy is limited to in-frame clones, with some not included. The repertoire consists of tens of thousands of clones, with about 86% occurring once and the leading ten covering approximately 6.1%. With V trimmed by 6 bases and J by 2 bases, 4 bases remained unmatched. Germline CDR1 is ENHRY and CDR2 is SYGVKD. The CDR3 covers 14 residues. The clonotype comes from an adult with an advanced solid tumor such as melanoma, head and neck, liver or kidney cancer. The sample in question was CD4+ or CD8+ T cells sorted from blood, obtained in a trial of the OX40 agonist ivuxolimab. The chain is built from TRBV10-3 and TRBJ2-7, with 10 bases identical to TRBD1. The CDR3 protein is CAISPGTGAYEQYF. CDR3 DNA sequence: TGTGCCATCAGCCCCGGGACAGGGGCCTACGAGCAGTACTTC.